This T cell receptor beta chain was recovered during a study of blood T cell repertoires in COVID-19. Across the whole study: Specimens from acute and convalescent COVID-19 originated in the United States, Italy and Spain. Nucleic acid was either cDNA or gDNA, and it came from T cells, B-cell-depleted T cells, or PBMCs.

This CDR3 comprises 15 residues. V dropped 3 bases and J dropped 1 base, with 10 bases sitting between them. Germline values: CDR1 ENHRY, CDR2 SYGVKD. Original methodology: Amplified reference gene primers provided the basis for estimating nucleated cell counts. Some clones are missing from TCRdb's copy, which holds only in-frame ones; the method was immunoSEQ multiplex PCR. The V and J calls and clone size were taken over from that table, and D and trimming were inferred from the DNA. The sample lists 28,000 or so clones, roughly nine tenths occurring once. Sequencing used peripheral blood. The receptor was derived from a human donor with active COVID-19. The donor label of this sample is uncertain. This sequence joins TRBV10-3 and TRBJ2-4; possible D gene TRBD1, 6 bases. This CDR3 is CAISDEGEAKNIQYF. In DNA form, the CDR3 reads TGTGCCATCAGTGACGAGGGGGAGGCCAAAAACATTCAGTACTTC.